This T cell receptor (beta chain) was sequenced in a study of technical replicates of blood from a few donors. Assay: immunoSEQ multiplex PCR; the TCRdb copy retains only in-frame clones and omits some. The table shows about 98,000 clones, with approximately 95% occurring only once. The CDR3 covers 17 residues. The J segment lost 3 bases and the V segment lost 0 bases, leaving 11 bases of the junction unmatched. In germline, CDR1 is SGHRS, CDR2 YFSETQ. The rearrangement uses TRBV5-1 and TRBJ2-5, with 7 bases identical to TRBD1. This sequence was found in a human donor in good health. The specimen sequenced was T cells isolated from PBMCs. The chain's CDR3 is CASSLVYLRQGKETQYF. DNA for the CDR3: TGCGCCAGCAGCTTGGTCTACTTACGACAGGGCAAAGAGACCCAGTACTTC.